The 32 T cell receptor beta chains listed next were all sequenced from one sample in a study of cytomegalovirus exposure and HLA in healthy donors. PCR amplification relied on 60 Vbeta primers (plus 13 Jbeta primers). Method: immunoSEQ multiplex PCR; TCRdb's copy keeps in-frame clones and lacks some. The data show roughly 140,000 clones, around 77% seen once. The source material was PBMCs. The receptors were gathered from a woman in her forties in good health and CMV-seropositive.

The chain combines TRBV7-9 with TRBJ1-3; 8 bases are a match to TRBD1. The CDR3 consists of 15 residues. The V segment lost 4 bases and the J segment 0 bases; nucleotides outside the gene matches: 2. CDR1 SEHNR and CDR2 FQNEAQ come from the germline V gene (reference sequence). CDR3 loop: CASSSDRGSGNTIYF. The CDR3 coding sequence is TGTGCCAGCAGCTCCGACAGGGGCTCTGGAAACACCATATATTTT.

The chain links TRBV5-4 to TRBJ1-6, with a tentative D call TRBD1 (5 bases). Between the trimmed V and J ends, which lost 2 bases and 4 bases, there was a span of 13 bases. Germline values: CDR1 SGHNT, CDR2 YYREEE (reference sequence). CDR3 length: 16 residues. CDR3 loop: CASSLEGVQYNSPLHF. The CDR3 bases are TGTGCCAGCAGCTTAGAAGGGGTGCAGTATAATTCACCCCTCCACTTT.

The J gene is TRBJ1-2, the V gene TRBV4-1; unclear D gene. The CDR3 covers 16 residues. Germline CDR1 MGHRA, CDR2 YSYEKL. The V end lost 2 bases, the J end lost 2 bases, and 15 bases lay between the germline ends. The CDR3 reads CASSQFDQVPNYGYTF. DNA for the CDR3: TGCGCCAGCAGCCAATTCGACCAGGTACCCAACTATGGCTACACCTTC.

This clone showed up just once. The chain carries TRBV7-9 and TRBJ2-5, with D possibly being TRBD2 (5 bases). The CDR3 sequence is 13 residues long. V shed 2 bases and J shed 5 bases, with 9 bases lying between them. Germline CDR1 reads SEHNR; CDR2 reads FQNEAQ (reference sequence). This CDR3 is CASSLLPGETQYF. As DNA, the CDR3 is TGTGCCAGCAGCTTACTCCCGGGGGAGACCCAGTACTTC.

This sequence joins TRBV28 and TRBJ1-6, with a tentative D call TRBD1 (6 bases). V was pared by 4 bases and J by 5 bases, with 18 bases between. The CDR3 extends over 17 amino acids. The germline V gene encodes CDR1 MDHEN and CDR2 SYDVKM. The CDR3 spells CASSSQGSGRHNSPLHF. The CDR3 nucleotides read TGTGCCAGCAGTTCCCAGGGGAGCGGACGGCATAATTCACCCCTCCACTTT.

V gene TRBV30 combines with J gene TRBJ2-2, with D possibly matching TRBD1 (5 bases). The CDR3 loop spans 15 amino acids. The V gene's germline CDR1 is GTSNPN and CDR2 SVGIG (reference sequence). Trimming shortened V by 0 bases and J by 4 bases, and 12 bases separated the two germline ends. For the CDR3, the DNA is TGTGCCTGGAGTGTAATGAAGGGGTCCACCGGGGAGCTGTTTTTT. Protein sequence: CAWSVMKGSTGELFF.

The sample holds a few counts of this clone. This sequence joins TRBV9 and TRBJ2-5; the match to TRBD2 covers 8 bases. The germline gives CDR1 SGDLS, CDR2 YYNGEE. CDR3 size: 14 residues. J gave up 3 bases and V 0 bases, and 1 base lay outside the gene matches. CDR3 DNA: TGTGCCAGCAGCGTAGAAGCGGGGGAAGAGACCCAGTACTTC. It encodes CASSVEAGEETQYF.

The chain carries TRBV19 and TRBJ2-7; D is unclear. Germline V gene lookup returns CDR1 LNHDA and CDR2 SQIVND (reference sequence). The CDR3 contains 14 residues. The V end was cut by 10 bases, the J end by 3 bases, with 19 bases between. The CDR3 is CATSKGSSVYEQYF. The CDR3 DNA reads TGTGCCACCTCTAAAGGTTCTAGTGTCTACGAGCAGTACTTC.

The chain joins TRBV27 to TRBJ2-7; no firm D call. This CDR3 spans 11 amino acids. In germline, CDR1 is MNHEY, CDR2 SMNVEV (reference sequence). V lost 5 bases to trimming and J lost 3 bases, with 5 bases between them. Written as DNA, the CDR3 is TGTGCCAGCAGTAACTTCTACGAGCAGTACTTC. Residues: CASSNFYEQYF.

The V and J genes are TRBV19 and TRBJ1-6; D gene ambiguous. The germline CDR1 and CDR2 sequences are LNHDA and SQIVND (reference sequence). Trimming took 2 bases from V and 5 from J, leaving 7 bases between them. The CDR3 spans 14 residues. The CDR3 sequence is CASSIIPDNSPLHF. The CDR3 DNA reads TGTGCCAGTAGTATAATTCCGGATAATTCACCCCTCCACTTT.

In regard to this clone: Mismatch with germline at one junction end may stem from a read error. This chain uses TRBV7-9 with TRBJ2-1, with D unclear. This CDR3 contains 12 residues. Germline V gene lookup returns CDR1 SEHNR and CDR2 FQNEAQ (reference sequence). CDR3 in amino acids: CSSRPNLNEQFF. CDR3 nucleotide sequence: TGTTCCAGCAGGCCCAACTTAAATGAGCAGTTCTTC. Full variable domain (missing parts from reference TRBV7-9 and TRBJ2-1): DTGVSQNPRHKITKRGQNVTFRCDPISEHNRLYWYRQTLGQGPEFLTYFQNEAQLEKSRLLSDRFSAERPKGSFSTLEIQRTEQGDSAMYLCSSRPNLNEQFFGPGTRLTVL.

The V and J genes are TRBV9 and TRBJ2-2; D is perhaps TRBD2 (5 bases). The CDR3 is 14 amino acids. Trimming took off 4 bases at V and 6 bases at J, with 13 bases between the two ends. CDR1 SGDLS and CDR2 YYNGEE come from the germline V gene. The CDR3 protein is CASSPRGGPGELFF. The CDR3 DNA follows: TGTGCCAGCAGCCCCCGAGGAGGACCCGGGGAGCTGTTTTTT. Filled out from reference TRBV9 and TRBJ2-2, the complete variable domain reads DSGVTQTPKHLITATGQRVTLRCSPRSGDLSVYWYQQSLDQGLQFLIQYYNGEERAKGNILERFSAQQFPDLHSELNLSSLELGDSALYFCASSPRGGPGELFFGEGSRLTVL.

The chain couples TRBV10-3 to TRBJ2-2, with D tentatively TRBD2 (6 bases). The V gene's germline CDR1 is ENHRY and CDR2 SYGVKD. V lost 1 base and J lost 0, with 12 bases in between. The CDR3 spans 17 residues. The CDR3 DNA is TGTGCCATCAGTGAGTTATCCGGGAGATCGAACACCGGGGAGCTGTTTTTT. This gives the protein CAISELSGRSNTGELFF.

Only one count was recorded for this clone. This chain uses TRBV5-6 with TRBJ1-2, with TRBD1 matching over 11 bases. The CDR3 is made up of 15 amino acids. Germline CDR1 is SGHDT and CDR2 is YYEEEE. Trimming took 4 bases from V and 8 from J; bases not matched to a gene: 10. This CDR3 reads CASSLGQGVGWGYTF. In DNA form, the CDR3 reads TGTGCCAGCAGCCTGGGACAGGGGGTAGGTTGGGGCTACACCTTC.

The CDR3 is CASSDKTGGREQFF. In DNA form, the CDR3 reads TGTGCCAGCAGCGACAAAACTGGGGGCCGGGAGCAGTTCTTC. The chain combines TRBV5-6 with TRBJ2-1; the D gene is possibly TRBD1 (6 bases). V lost 4 bases and J lost 10, with 18 bases in between. This CDR3 has 14 residues. Germline CDR1 and CDR2: SGHDT and YYEEEE.

CDR3 nucleotide sequence: TGTGCCGGCTCAGGGGGATATAATTCACCCCTCCACTTT. This codes for CAGSGGYNSPLHF. The gene calls are TRBV28 and TRBJ1-6; 7 bases agree with TRBD1. J gave up 4 bases and V 11 bases, and 5 bases lay outside the gene matches. Germline CDR1 reads MDHEN; CDR2 reads SYDVKM. CDR3 length: 13 amino acids.

J is TRBJ2-6 and V is TRBV28; D unclear. The CDR3 runs to 16 residues. Germline CDR1 reads MDHEN; CDR2 reads SYDVKM. V lost 3 bases, J lost 3 bases, and 12 bases lay in between. CDR3 region: CASSFVAGSGANVLTF. Written as DNA, the CDR3 is TGTGCCAGCAGTTTTGTCGCAGGAAGTGGGGCCAACGTCCTGACTTTC.

J is TRBJ1-2 and V is TRBV6-5, with D maybe TRBD1 (5 bases). The CDR3 totals 13 residues. Between the trimmed V and J ends, which lost 8 bases and 3 bases, there was a span of 13 bases. Germline lookup yields CDR1 MNHEY and CDR2 SVGAGI. CDR3 coding DNA: TGTGCCAGCCGGGGGGGGTTTCACTATGGCTACACCTTC. This gives the protein CASRGGFHYGYTF.

CDR3 amino acids: CASSLTGAMNTEAFF. In nucleotides, the CDR3 is TGCGCCAGCAGCTTGACAGGGGCCATGAACACTGAAGCTTTCTTT. The rearrangement joins TRBV5-1 to TRBJ1-1, with 7 nucleotides matching TRBD1. From germline, CDR1 is SGHRS and CDR2 YFSETQ. The CDR3 covers 15 residues. V shed 1 base, J shed 0 bases, and the junction held 3 bases outside the gene matches.

V gene TRBV6-1 combines with J gene TRBJ2-7; the D gene is possibly TRBD2 (6 bases). This CDR3 contains 15 residues. Trimming took off 4 bases at V and 1 base at J, with 14 bases between the two ends. The V gene's germline CDR1 is MNHNS and CDR2 SASEGT. Written as DNA, the CDR3 is TGTGCCAGCAGTGGATCTCGGGACTCATCCTACGAGCAGTACTTC. It specifies CASSGSRDSSYEQYF.

The chain employs TRBV9 and TRBJ2-3; 8 nucleotides agree with TRBD2. The CDR3 covers 20 residues. Germline CDR1 SGDLS, CDR2 YYNGEE. V was pared by 3 bases and J by 0 bases, with 18 bases of the junction left unmatched. CDR3 DNA sequence: TGTGCCAGCAGCGCCGGGGAAACGTCGACAGCGGGGGTTAGCACAGATACGCAGTATTTT. It is translated as CASSAGETSTAGVSTDTQYF.

The V gene is TRBV9, the J gene TRBJ1-1, with D perhaps TRBD1 (5 bases). The CDR3 has 14 residues. The V gene's germline CDR1 is SGDLS and CDR2 YYNGEE. The germline V and J ends were trimmed by 0 bases and 4 bases, with 10 bases remaining between them. CDR3 DNA: TGTGCCAGCAGCGTAGTTCAGGGTGGCACTGAAGCTTTCTTT. It translates to CASSVVQGGTEAFF.

V usage is TRBV2 and J usage is TRBJ2-2; the match to TRBD2 covers 9 bases. Looked up from germline, CDR1 is SNHLY and CDR2 is FYNNEI. The length of the CDR3 is 16 residues. The trim removed 7 bases at V and 1 base at J, leaving 7 bases unmatched. Written as DNA, the CDR3 is TGTGCCAGCATCGGAGCGGGGGGTAGGAACACCGGGGAGCTGTTTTTT. Protein product: CASIGAGGRNTGELFF.

J is TRBJ1-1 and V is TRBV5-6; D may be TRBD1 (6 bases). With 4 bases removed from V and 1 base from J, the gap between germline ends came to 14 bases. CDR1 is SGHDT, CDR2 YYEEEE, per germline. The CDR3 spans 15 residues. The CDR3 DNA sequence: TGTGCCAGCAGCGCTCGACAGGAGGCGAACACTGAAGCTTTCTTT. This codes for CASSARQEANTEAFF.

The rearrangement links TRBV19 to TRBJ1-6; D is uncertain. Germline loops: CDR1 LNHDA, CDR2 SQIVND (reference sequence). V was cut by 4 bases and J by 0 bases, with 19 bases left in between. The CDR3 sequence is 19 residues long. The CDR3 protein is CASSTHPGRESSYNSPLHF. CDR3 nucleotides: TGTGCCAGTAGTACGCATCCAGGACGGGAAAGCTCCTATAATTCACCCCTCCACTTT.

The chain has TRBV7-9 and TRBJ2-7; 12 bases are a match to TRBD2. The CDR3 is made up of 16 amino acids. The germline gives CDR1 SEHNR, CDR2 FQNEAQ (reference sequence). Losses at the gene ends were 5 bases for V and 4 bases for J; bases not matched to a gene: 9. CDR3 loop: CASSRGLAGTFYEQYF. CDR3 DNA sequence: TGTGCCAGCAGCCGCGGACTAGCGGGGACCTTTTACGAGCAGTACTTC.

V and J are TRBV19 and TRBJ1-1; maybe TRBD1 (6 bases). The V end was cut by 6 bases, the J end by 1 base, with 12 bases between. CDR3 length: 14 amino acids. In germline, CDR1 is LNHDA, CDR2 SQIVND (reference sequence). The CDR3 DNA sequence: TGTGCCAGTAGGCTCGGGACACGGAACACTGAAGCTTTCTTT. The encoded protein is CASRLGTRNTEAFF.

This chain joins TRBV6-5 and TRBJ1-2; D may be TRBD1 (6 bases). The CDR3 covers 13 residues. V shed 2 bases and J shed 8 bases, with 12 bases lying between them. CDR1 is MNHEY, CDR2 SVGAGI, per germline. CDR3 DNA sequence: TGTGCCAGCAGTTACCAACAGGGAGGGGGCTACACCTTC. It translates to CASSYQQGGGYTF.

The genes are TRBV7-9 and TRBJ2-1; D uncertain. CDR3 length: 14 amino acids. Germline CDR1 SEHNR, CDR2 FQNEAQ (reference sequence). The germline V and J ends were trimmed by 7 bases and 6 bases, with 16 bases remaining between them. The CDR3 sequence is CASIEPAPGNEQFF. As DNA, the CDR3 is TGTGCCAGCATTGAGCCCGCACCGGGCAATGAGCAGTTCTTC.

The rearrangement joins TRBV5-1 to TRBJ2-2; 11 bases fit TRBD1. In germline, CDR1 is SGHRS, CDR2 YFSETQ. The CDR3 has 15 amino acids. V shed 3 bases and J 4 bases; nucleotides not matched to a gene: 2. The CDR3 DNA sequence: TGCGCCAGCAGCTCCGGGACAGGGGGCACCGGGGAGCTGTTTTTT. Residues: CASSSGTGGTGELFF.

This chain links TRBV30 with TRBJ1-6; D gene unclear. Trimming stripped 1 base from V and 9 bases from J, with 10 bases between. Looked up from germline, CDR1 is GTSNPN and CDR2 is SVGIG (reference sequence). The CDR3 contains 13 residues. The CDR3, as DNA: TGTGCCTGGAGTGAGGGAGCAGGTTCACCCCTCCACTTT. Amino acids: CAWSEGAGSPLHF.

The chain has TRBV2 and TRBJ2-1; unclear D gene. CDR1 SNHLY and CDR2 FYNNEI come from the germline V gene. Trimming took 2 bases from V and 4 from J, leaving 12 bases between them. The CDR3 extends over 15 amino acids. The CDR3 here is CASSENLPQYNEQFF. The CDR3 DNA reads TGTGCCAGCAGTGAAAACTTACCCCAATACAATGAGCAGTTCTTC.